This T cell receptor (beta chain) was sequenced during a study of OX40 agonist ivuxolimab in advanced cancers. As for the study in general: Patients in the trial were receiving intravenous ivuxolimab every 2 weeks, at doses of 0.01 to 10 mg/kg. Among those enrolled, mean age was about 63 years (range roughly 20 to 80) and roughly 84% were male. Among those treated, three patients had partial responses, one with hepatocellular carcinoma and two with cutaneous melanoma.

Regarding this clone: What it binds is not known.

The protocol was immunoSEQ multiplex PCR, while the TCRdb copy is restricted to in-frame clones and leaves out a portion. The table shows about 53,000 clones, with over 75% occurring only once. Overall study findings and caveats: Nonresponders, in some cases, also had low normalized T-cell clonal expansion.

Per the germline V gene, CDR1 is SGDLS and CDR2 is YYNGEE. Trimming took 3 bases from V and 5 from J, leaving 14 bases between them. This CDR3 contains 15 residues. The origin of this receptor is an adult with an advanced solid tumor such as melanoma, head and neck, liver or kidney cancer. Sequencing used CD4+ or CD8+ T cells sorted from blood, obtained in a trial of the OX40 agonist ivuxolimab. The V and J genes are TRBV9 and TRBJ2-2, with D possibly matching TRBD1 (6 bases). The CDR3 protein is CASSGKRGWTGELFF. CDR3 coding DNA: TGTGCCAGCAGCGGTAAAAGGGGGTGGACCGGGGAGCTGTTTTTT.